This T cell receptor (beta chain) appears in the sequencing data of a study of T cell changes during pregnancy in multiple sclerosis. Clones were read by immunoSEQ multiplex PCR, and TCRdb kept only the in-frame ones, dropping some. The sample has 35,000 to 45,000 clones; approximately 93% are singletons. V shed 5 bases and J 6 bases; nucleotides not matched to a gene: 4. This CDR3 comprises 14 residues. The germline V gene encodes CDR1 SGHNT and CDR2 YYREEE (reference sequence). This clone showed up just once. J is TRBJ1-6 and V is TRBV5-4; 8 nucleotides agree with TRBD1. The sample was CD8+ T cells from peripheral blood mononuclear cells, taken in the third trimester of pregnancy. The clonotype comes from a female donor with multiple sclerosis, enrolled in a pregnancy study. The CDR3 nucleotides are TGTGCCAGCAGGGGGACAGGAACTAATTCACCCCTCCACTTT. This encodes CASRGTGTNSPLHF.